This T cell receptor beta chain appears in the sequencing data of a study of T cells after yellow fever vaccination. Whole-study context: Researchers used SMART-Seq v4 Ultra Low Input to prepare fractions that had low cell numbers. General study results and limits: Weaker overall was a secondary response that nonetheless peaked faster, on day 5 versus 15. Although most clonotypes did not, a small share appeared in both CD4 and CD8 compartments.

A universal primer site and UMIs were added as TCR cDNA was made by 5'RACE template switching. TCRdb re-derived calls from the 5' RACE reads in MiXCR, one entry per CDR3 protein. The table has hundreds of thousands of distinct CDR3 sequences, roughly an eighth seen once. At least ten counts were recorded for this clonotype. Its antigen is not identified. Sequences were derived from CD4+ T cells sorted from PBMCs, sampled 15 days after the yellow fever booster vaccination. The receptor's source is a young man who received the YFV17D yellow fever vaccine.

DNA of the CDR3: TGCGCCAGCAGCCGTGACAGGGTGAATGAAAAACTGTTTTTT. Amino acid sequence: CASSRDRVNEKLFF. This chain connects TRBV4-3 to TRBJ1-4; 7 nucleotides agree with TRBD1. Germline V gene lookup returns CDR1 LGHNA and CDR2 YSLEER. V trimming: 4 bases; J trimming: 5 bases; junction bases outside the gene matches: 4. The CDR3 sequence is 14 residues long.